Following are 29 T cell receptor beta chains from one sample sequenced in a study of regulatory T cells in long-lasting Graves disease. The sample's time point: newly diagnosed GD, antithyroid drugs for less than 3 months. The TCR library was prepared using RNA isolated from PBMCs. Investigators prepared the TCR beta libraries by applying iRepertoire HTBI primers and Arm-PCR of CDR3 regions. TCRdb re-called the multiplex PCR reads with MiXCR, one entry per CDR3 protein. This sample has a few hundred thousand distinct CDR3 sequences; 15% to 20% occur once, and the top ten carry around 23%. These records were also assigned to another study, of T cells in Graves' hyperthyroidism and ophthalmopathy.

The sequencing used peripheral blood mononuclear cells (PBMCs), collected at new diagnosis, from a patient treated with antithyroid drugs. These receptors were collected from a woman between 18 and 30 years old with Graves disease.

This clonotype appeared many times. The V and J genes are TRBV18 and TRBJ2-5, with 9 bases that match TRBD1. CDR1 and CDR2 (germline): KGHSH, LQKENI. There are 14 residues in the CDR3. V shed 4 bases, J shed 3 bases, and the junction held 3 bases outside the gene matches. In DNA form, the CDR3 reads TGTGCCAGCTCACGGACAGGGGTGGAAGAGACCCAGTACTTC. Protein: CASSRTGVEETQYF.

This clonotype was detected many times. The chain recombines TRBV28 with TRBJ2-2; D is perhaps TRBD1 (6 bases). The CDR3 length is 16 residues. Trimming took 3 bases from V and 0 from J, leaving 11 bases between them. Germline loops: CDR1 MDHEN, CDR2 SYDVKM. The CDR3: CASSFRDIANTGELFF. The CDR3 nucleotides are TGTGCCAGCAGTTTTCGGGACATAGCGAACACCGGGGAGCTGTTTTTT.

This clonotype was counted a few times. This chain connects TRBV20-1 to TRBJ1-5; no firm D call. Trimming left V 0 bases short and J 6 bases short, with 12 bases between. The CDR3 contains 14 residues. Germline assignment: CDR1 DFQATT and CDR2 SNEGSKA (reference sequence). The CDR3 reads CSARDSGYGQPQHF. CDR3 nucleotide sequence: TGCAGTGCTAGAGATTCGGGGTATGGTCAGCCCCAGCATTTT.

The chain uses TRBV6-1 and TRBJ2-2, with D maybe TRBD2 (6 bases). The germline CDR1 and CDR2 sequences are MNHNS and SASEGT. The CDR3 contains 15 residues. Trimming took 1 base from V and 5 from J, leaving 11 bases between them. The chain's CDR3 is CASSEVAGRTGELFF. The CDR3 nucleotides read TGTGCCAGCAGTGAAGTAGCAGGGAGGACCGGGGAGCTGTTTTTT.

The CDR3 DNA is TGTGCCAGCAGTGGAGAGGGCCTTCCGAGGGGCACTGAAGCTTTCTTT. Encoded protein: CASSGEGLPRGTEAFF. The chain links TRBV28 to TRBJ1-1, with a weak D call TRBD1 (5 bases). The CDR3 runs to 16 residues. Per germline, CDR1 MDHEN and CDR2 SYDVKM. Trimming removed 5 bases at V and 4 bases at J, with 20 bases between.

The chain uses TRBV11-2 and TRBJ2-1, with a possible D match to TRBD1 (6 bases). The germline V and J ends were trimmed by 8 bases and 4 bases, with 12 bases remaining between them. This CDR3 is 13 amino acids long. Germline V gene lookup returns CDR1 SGHAT and CDR2 FQNNGV. The CDR3 here is CASGIRGYNEQFF. In DNA form, the CDR3 reads TGTGCCAGCGGTATCAGGGGTTACAATGAGCAGTTCTTC.

This clonotype has at least ten counts. V gene TRBV7-2 combines with J gene TRBJ2-3; D uncertain. CDR3 length: 13 residues. The V end lost 2 bases, the J end lost 6 bases, and 9 bases lay between the germline ends. The germline V gene encodes CDR1 SGHTA and CDR2 FQGNSA. CDR3 bases: TGTGCCAGCAGCTTAACCAGCTGGGATACGCAGTATTTT. Translating it yields CASSLTSWDTQYF. The variable domain in full, with the rest retrieved from reference TRBV7-2 and TRBJ2-3, is GAGVSQSPSNKVTEKGKDVELRCDPISGHTALYWYRQSLGQGLEFLIYFQGNSAPDKSGLPSDRFSAERTGGSVSTLTIQRTQQEDSAVYLCASSLTSWDTQYFGPGTRLTVL.

This clonotype was detected a few times. This rearrangement joins TRBV20-1 to TRBJ1-4; TRBD1 matches at 9 bases. CDR1 and CDR2 (germline): DFQATT, SNEGSKA (reference sequence). The CDR3 covers 13 residues. Losses at the gene ends were 4 bases for V and 6 bases for J; bases not matched to a gene: 3. CDR3 sequence: CSATRTGDEKLFF. For the CDR3, the DNA is TGCAGTGCTACACGGACAGGGGATGAAAAACTGTTTTTT.

This clonotype appeared many times. The chain employs TRBV20-1 and TRBJ2-7, with 7 bases aligning to TRBD2. The CDR3 covers 15 residues. Trimming at V came to 6 bases and at J to 6 bases, leaving 17 bases not matched to a gene. Per the germline V gene, CDR1 is DFQATT and CDR2 is SNEGSKA (reference sequence). CDR3 DNA: TGCAGTGCCCCCGATTCGGGCGGGAGAGCGGGCGAGCAGTACTTC. Translating it yields CSAPDSGGRAGEQYF.

This clonotype showed up many times. The chain combines TRBV11-3 with TRBJ1-1; TRBD1 agrees at 11 bases. The CDR3 runs to 15 residues. Germline lookup yields CDR1 SGHNT and CDR2 YENEEA. V was clipped by 4 bases and J by 4 bases; unmatched bases: 5. The CDR3 sequence: CASSSRTGGSTEAFF. As DNA, the CDR3 is TGTGCCAGCAGCTCACGGACAGGGGGCTCCACTGAAGCTTTCTTT. The whole variable domain, remainder taken from reference TRBV11-3 and TRBJ1-1, is EAGVVQSPRYKIIEKKQPVAFWCNPISGHNTLYWYLQNLGQGPELLIRYENEEAVDDSQLPKDRFSAERLKGVDSTLKIQPAELGDSAVYLCASSSRTGGSTEAFFGQGTRLTVV.

This clonotype was seen only a few times. This rearrangement joins TRBV2 to TRBJ2-7; 14 nucleotides agree with TRBD2. Germline CDR1 SNHLY, CDR2 FYNNEI. The junction had 2 bases not matched to a gene; V was cut back by 7 bases and J by 3 bases. The CDR3 has 14 amino acids. CDR3 residues: CASMGLAGVYEQYF. As DNA, the CDR3 is TGTGCCAGCATGGGACTAGCGGGAGTCTACGAGCAGTACTTC.

The rearrangement uses TRBV10-3 and TRBJ2-7, with 7 bases lining up with TRBD1. Germline CDR1 and CDR2: ENHRY and SYGVKD. The CDR3 sequence is 16 residues long. V trimming: 4 bases; J trimming: 4 bases; junction bases outside the gene matches: 13. As DNA, the CDR3 is TGTGCCATCAGTGGACCTCCGGGACAGAGAGAGTACGAGCAGTACTTC. Amino acid sequence: CAISGPPGQREYEQYF.

The sample holds a few counts of this clonotype. The chain uses TRBV19 and TRBJ1-2; 10 bases agree with TRBD1. CDR1 LNHDA and CDR2 SQIVND come from the germline V gene (reference sequence). V lost 8 bases to trimming and J lost 10 bases; unmatched junction nucleotides: 10. The CDR3 sequence is 13 residues long. The CDR3 DNA follows: TGTGCCAGTCCCGACCGGGACAGGGGTGTCTACACCTTC. This translates into CASPDRDRGVYTF. The full variable domain, with the rest looked up from reference TRBV19 and TRBJ1-2, is DGGITQSPKYLFRKEGQNVTLSCEQNLNHDAMYWYRQDPGQGLRLIYYSQIVNDFQKGDIAEGYSVSREKKESFPLTVTSAQKNPTAFYLCASPDRDRGVYTFGSGTRLTVV.

In its sample, this clonotype was seen a few times. This rearrangement joins TRBV9 to TRBJ1-1; D remains ambiguous. In germline, CDR1 is SGDLS, CDR2 YYNGEE. The length of the CDR3 is 15 residues. Deletions cut 0 bases from V and 2 bases from J, with 11 bases between. In DNA, the CDR3 is TGTGCCAGCAGCGTAGGATCGACGGTAAACACTGAAGCTTTCTTT. Its protein is CASSVGSTVNTEAFF.

The chain is built from TRBV5-1 and TRBJ2-7; D remains unclear. The V end lost 4 bases, the J end lost 1 base, and 27 bases lay between the germline ends. Germline V CDR1 and CDR2: SGHRS, YFSETQ. The CDR3 spans 19 residues. CDR3 DNA: TGCGCCAGCAGCCTAAACCCCGATCAATACAGTGTTCAGTCCTACGAGCAGTACTTC. It yields the protein CASSLNPDQYSVQSYEQYF.

The table lists this clonotype with many counts. This chain's CDR3 is CSARDSRGGIEQYF. The DNA of the CDR3 is TGCAGTGCTAGAGATAGCAGGGGTGGAATCGAGCAGTACTTC. The V and J genes are TRBV20-1 and TRBJ2-7; possible D gene TRBD1, 6 bases. Trimming left V 0 bases short and J 6 bases short, with 15 bases between. The CDR3 length is 14 residues. Germline-derived CDR1 and CDR2 are DFQATT and SNEGSKA (reference sequence).

Only a few counts were recorded for this clonotype. The rearrangement links TRBV7-9 to TRBJ2-5, with D unclear. The CDR3 is 12 residues long. Germline assignment: CDR1 SEHNR and CDR2 FQNEAQ (reference sequence). V dropped 5 bases and J dropped 6 bases, with 10 bases sitting between them. This CDR3 reads CASSLRRQTQYF. The DNA of the CDR3 is TGTGCCAGCAGCCTCCGGCGGCAGACCCAGTACTTC. The complete variable domain, with remaining parts taken from reference TRBV7-9 and TRBJ2-5, reads DTGVSQNPRHKITKRGQNVTFRCDPISEHNRLYWYRQTLGQGPEFLTYFQNEAQLEKSRLLSDRFSAERPKGSFSTLEIQRTEQGDSAMYLCASSLRRQTQYFGPGTRLLVL.

This rearrangement joins TRBV27 to TRBJ1-6, with TRBD1 as a possible D gene (5 bases). V gave up 8 bases and J gave up 10 bases, with 15 bases separating them. Germline V lookup: CDR1 MNHEY, CDR2 SMNVEV (reference sequence). This CDR3 spans 13 amino acids. The CDR3: CASGGDLGSPLHF. In nucleotides, the CDR3 is TGTGCCAGCGGGGGGGACCTCGGGTCACCCCTCCACTTT.

A note on this clonotype: The final CDR3 position lacks the conserved phenylalanine or tryptophan, pointing to a likely read error. CDR3: CAGGGLFYEQYL. As DNA, the CDR3 is TGTGCCGGCGGGGGACTTTTCTACGAGCAGTACCTC. This sequence joins TRBV28 and TRBJ2-7; 7 bases line up with TRBD2. The CDR3 spans 12 residues. Germline values: CDR1 MDHEN, CDR2 SYDVKM. Losses at the gene ends were 11 bases for V and 3 bases for J; bases not matched to a gene: 7.

This clonotype has a handful of counts. V gene TRBV7-6 combines with J gene TRBJ1-1; D is unclear. Germline V gene lookup returns CDR1 SGHVS and CDR2 FNYEAQ. The V gene lost 7 bases and the J gene lost 2 bases, with 14 bases spanning the gap. The CDR3 spans 14 residues. CDR3 residues: CASTRGRENTEAFF. The CDR3 DNA is TGTGCCAGCACCAGAGGACGGGAAAACACTGAAGCTTTCTTT.

J is TRBJ1-6 and V is TRBV20-1, with 9 bases fitting TRBD1. Germline CDR1 and CDR2: DFQATT and SNEGSKA (reference sequence). V shed 0 bases and J 9 bases; nucleotides not matched to a gene: 6. The CDR3 is made up of 15 amino acids. CDR3 bases: TGCAGTGCTAGAGAAAAGGGACAGGGTTTTTCACCCCTCCACTTT. It codes for CSAREKGQGFSPLHF.

The chain employs TRBV20-1 and TRBJ2-3; D is ambiguous. Per germline, CDR1 DFQATT and CDR2 SNEGSKA (reference sequence). Trimming took 6 bases from V and 3 from J, leaving 10 bases between them. The CDR3 length is 12 residues. The CDR3 DNA follows: TGCAGTGCCCAGGAAGTAACAGATACGCAGTATTTT. This sequence encodes CSAQEVTDTQYF.

This clonotype was detected ten times or more. The J gene is TRBJ2-6, the V gene TRBV11-1, with D hard to call. CDR3 length: 11 residues. Per germline, CDR1 SGHAT and CDR2 FQDESV (reference sequence). Trimming pared 8 bases from V and 4 bases from J, leaving 3 bases between. Written as DNA, the CDR3 is TGTGCCAGCCGCGGGGCCAACGTCCTGACTTTC. Protein: CASRGANVLTF.

V gene TRBV25-1 combines with J gene TRBJ2-5, with D possibly matching TRBD1 (6 bases). This CDR3 is built from 15 residues. Germline CDR1 reads MGHDK; CDR2 reads SYGVNS. Trimming stripped 6 bases from V and 1 base from J, with 15 bases between. The CDR3 is CASRAQGVLQETQYF. The CDR3, as DNA: TGTGCCAGCAGAGCACAGGGAGTGCTCCAAGAGACCCAGTACTTC.

This clonotype was seen many times. This chain connects TRBV29-1 to TRBJ2-1; 8 bases are a match to TRBD2. There are 15 residues in the CDR3. Germline V lookup: CDR1 SQVTM, CDR2 ANQGSEA. Germline trimming cut 0 bases from V and 0 bases from J; bases unmatched to any gene: 1. Here the CDR3 DNA reads TGCAGCGTTGAAGATCTAGCGGGCTCCTACAATGAGCAGTTCTTC. As protein: CSVEDLAGSYNEQFF.

In this sample, this clonotype turned up many times. The chain is built from TRBV28 and TRBJ1-1; D gene uncertain. The germline gives CDR1 MDHEN, CDR2 SYDVKM. This CDR3 region has 15 residues. V lost 6 bases, J lost 4 bases, and 18 bases lay in between. Written as DNA, the CDR3 is TGTGCCAGCAGCCTCACTACAACAAGCGCCACTGAAGCTTTCTTT. This encodes CASSLTTTSATEAFF.

The CDR3 nucleotides read TGTGCCAGCAGCTTAGCGTTTCTCGGGGAGCTGTTTTTT. Its translation is CASSLAFLGELFF. V and J are TRBV7-9 and TRBJ2-2; D call uncertain. There are 13 residues in the CDR3. Trimming cost V 0 bases and J 7 bases, with 6 bases left between them. CDR1 and CDR2 from the germline V gene are SEHNR and FQNEAQ (reference sequence).

This clonotype was seen many times. The chain uses TRBV6-2 or TRBV6-3 and TRBJ1-5, with a tentative D call TRBD1 (5 bases). Trimming removed 6 bases from V and 4 bases from J, with 22 bases in between. Looked up from germline, CDR1 is MNHEY and CDR2 is SVGEGT. The CDR3 length is 17 residues. The CDR3 region is CASREGQGRPGNQPQHF. CDR3 sequence (DNA): TGTGCCAGCAGGGAGGGCCAGGGTCGACCAGGGAATCAGCCCCAGCATTTT.

The chain recombines TRBV9 with TRBJ1-3; possibly TRBD1 for D (6 bases). Trimming took 3 bases from V and 0 from J, leaving 13 bases between them. This CDR3 spans 16 amino acids. Looked up from germline, CDR1 is SGDLS and CDR2 is YYNGEE. CDR3 protein: CASSDLTGHSGNTIYF. CDR3 DNA: TGTGCCAGCAGCGACCTGACGGGACACTCTGGAAACACCATATATTTT.